This T cell receptor beta chain was documented in a study of blood T cell repertoires in COVID-19. About the research overall: Whether acute or convalescent, the COVID-19 samples came from the United States, Italy and Spain. From T cells, B-cell-depleted T cells, or PBMCs came the material, which was cDNA or gDNA.

CDR1 SGHRS and CDR2 YFSETQ come from the germline V gene. Trimming at V came to 4 bases and at J to 5 bases, leaving 5 bases not matched to a gene. This CDR3 has 14 amino acids. Clones were read by immunoSEQ multiplex PCR, and TCRdb kept only the in-frame ones, dropping some. This repertoire shows about 320,000 clones, 80% to 90% found once; its top ten account for approximately 1.1%. The V gene is TRBV5-1, the J gene TRBJ1-5; 8 bases map to TRBD1. This receptor was taken from a woman aged 45-59 years with acute or convalescent COVID-19. The sample was peripheral blood. CDR3 sequence (DNA): TGCGCCAGCAGCGACGGGACAGGTGATCAGCCCCAGCATTTT. Protein product: CASSDGTGDQPQHF.